A selection of T cell receptor beta chains follows, all from one sample in a study of T cells in Graves' hyperthyroidism and ophthalmopathy. TCRdb reanalysed the multiplex PCR reads using MiXCR and keeps one entry per CDR3 protein. The sample shows 450,000 to 600,000 distinct CDR3 sequences, about 15% of them seen only once. The sequenced material came from blood. Source of these receptors: a woman aged 40 to 49 with Graves' hyperthyroidism. Both conserved end residues are part of each CDR3. Each record gives: D gene, CDR3 length, clone size, V gene, J gene, CDR3 protein, CDR3 DNA. The D gene is left open where the match is weak. Size is stated for part of the rows, as once, few or many counts, or as a class when the clone is expanded.

D: TRBD1; length: 14; size: few; V: TRBV5-5; J: TRBJ1-2; CDR3: CASSWTGGAYGYTF; DNA: TGTGCCAGCAGCTGGACAGGGGGCGCGTATGGCTACACCTTC
D: .; length: 14; size: many; V: TRBV7-9; J: TRBJ2-7; CDR3: CASSPGLQESEQYF; DNA: TGTGCCAGCAGCCCAGGACTACAAGAAAGCGAGCAGTACTTC
D: .; length: 14; size: many; V: TRBV5-1; J: TRBJ1-3; CDR3: CASSQNGQGNTIYF; DNA: TGCGCCAGCAGCCAGAACGGACAGGGAAACACCATATATTTT
D: TRBD2; length: 13; size: many; V: TRBV30; J: TRBJ2-5; CDR3: CAWSGPAGDAQYF; DNA: TGTGCCTGGAGTGGCCCAGCGGGAGACGCCCAGTACTTC
D: TRBD1; length: 15; size: .; V: TRBV6-1; J: TRBJ1-5; CDR3: CASSEIGQVYQPQHF; DNA: TGTGCCAGCAGTGAGATCGGACAGGTCTATCAGCCCCAGCATTTT
D: TRBD1; length: 13; size: many; V: TRBV5-1; J: TRBJ1-1; CDR3: CATSTGGNTEAFF; DNA: TGCGCCACCTCGACAGGGGGGAACACTGAAGCTTTCTTT
D: .; length: 12; size: many; V: TRBV2; J: TRBJ2-5; CDR3: CAITGLQETQYF; DNA: TGTGCCATTACGGGACTCCAAGAGACCCAGTACTTC
D: TRBD2; length: 14; size: few; V: TRBV20-1; J: TRBJ2-7; CDR3: CSARGTSGFYEQYF; DNA: TGCAGTGCTAGAGGCACTAGCGGGTTCTACGAGCAGTACTTC
D: .; length: 16; size: many; V: TRBV20-1; J: TRBJ2-1; CDR3: CSARDLRGGFPNEQFF; DNA: TGCAGTGCTAGAGATCTACGGGGCGGTTTTCCAAATGAGCAGTTCTTC
D: .; length: 16; size: many; V: TRBV2; J: TRBJ2-4; CDR3: CASSALTDNAKNIQYF; DNA: TGTGCCAGCAGTGCCTTGACAGATAATGCCAAAAACATTCAGTACTTC
D: TRBD1; length: 15; size: few; V: TRBV5-1; J: TRBJ1-1; CDR3: CASSLTQGANTEAFF; DNA: TGCGCCAGCAGCTTGACCCAGGGGGCGAACACTGAAGCTTTCTTT
D: .; length: 14; size: many; V: TRBV6-1; J: TRBJ2-7; CDR3: CASSESPGTYEQYF; DNA: TGTGCCAGCAGTGAATCCCCTGGAACCTACGAGCAGTACTTC
D: .; length: 17; size: many; V: TRBV2; J: TRBJ2-3; CDR3: CASSAPASRSLTDTQYF; DNA: TGTGCCAGCAGTGCGCCGGCTAGCAGGAGCTTGACAGATACGCAGTATTTT
D: .; length: 15; size: .; V: TRBV19; J: TRBJ2-4; CDR3: CASRVTSGAKNIQYF; DNA: TGTGCCAGTAGGGTGACAAGCGGAGCCAAAAACATTCAGTACTTC
D: .; length: 17; size: few; V: TRBV6-2/TRBV6-3; J: TRBJ2-6; CDR3: CASSKGLQVSGANVLTF; DNA: TGTGCCAGCAGTAAAGGTCTACAGGTCTCTGGGGCCAACGTCCTGACTTTC
D: TRBD1; length: 17; size: .; V: TRBV4-1; J: TRBJ2-7; CDR3: CASSQEEWTGDSYEQYF; DNA: TGCGCCAGCAGCCAAGAAGAGTGGACAGGGGACTCCTACGAGCAGTACTTC
D: .; length: 15; size: .; V: TRBV9; J: TRBJ2-2; CDR3: CASSVDGSNTGELFF; DNA: TGTGCCAGCAGCGTAGACGGCTCCAACACCGGGGAGCTGTTTTTT
D: TRBD1; length: 17; size: many; V: TRBV3-1; J: TRBJ1-2; CDR3: CASSPQGANNPQHGYTF; DNA: TGTGCCAGCAGCCCCCAGGGGGCGAACAACCCGCAGCATGGCTACACCTTC
D: .; length: 11; size: few; V: TRBV4-1; J: TRBJ1-1; CDR3: CASSQGLEAFF; DNA: TGCGCCAGCAGCCAAGGACTCGAAGCTTTCTTT
D: .; length: 16; size: many; V: TRBV7-4; J: TRBJ2-5; CDR3: CASSHFGGAVQETQYF; DNA: TGTGCCAGCAGCCATTTTGGGGGAGCCGTACAAGAGACCCAGTACTTC
D: .; length: 12; size: .; V: TRBV6-1; J: TRBJ1-5; CDR3: CASSILTQPQHF; DNA: TGTGCCAGCAGTATTTTGACTCAGCCCCAGCATTTT
D: TRBD2; length: 23; size: .; V: TRBV19; J: TRBJ2-1; CDR3: CASSIPLGRSPGTSGSSYNEQFF; DNA: TGTGCCAGTAGTATTCCATTGGGTAGAAGTCCCGGGACTAGCGGGAGCTCCTACAATGAGCAGTTCTTC
D: TRBD1; length: 14; size: many; V: TRBV15; J: TRBJ1-1; CDR3: CATSRDRGVTEAFF; DNA: TGTGCCACCAGCAGAGACAGGGGGGTCACTGAAGCTTTCTTT
D: .; length: 13; size: .; V: TRBV7-9; J: TRBJ1-6; CDR3: CASSLVEDSPLHF; DNA: TGTGCCAGCAGCTTAGTTGAGGATTCACCCCTCCACTTT
D: .; length: 15; size: .; V: TRBV5-1; J: TRBJ1-4; CDR3: CASSLREGANEKLFF; DNA: TGCGCCAGCAGCTTGAGAGAGGGGGCTAATGAAAAACTGTTTTTT
D: .; length: 11; size: many; V: TRBV5-6; J: TRBJ1-2; CDR3: CASSHYSGYTF; DNA: TGTGCCAGCAGCCACTACAGCGGCTACACCTTC
D: .; length: 13; size: many; V: TRBV3-1; J: TRBJ1-1; CDR3: CASSQFRGGYAFF; DNA: TGTGCCAGCAGCCAGTTCCGGGGGGGATATGCTTTCTTT
D: .; length: 14; size: many; V: TRBV9; J: TRBJ1-1; CDR3: CASSLPIANTEAFF; DNA: TGTGCCAGCAGCCTACCGATAGCCAACACTGAAGCTTTCTTT
D: .; length: 10; size: many; V: TRBV3-1; J: TRBJ2-3; CDR3: CASGTDTQYF; DNA: TGTGCCAGCGGGACAGATACGCAGTATTTT
D: TRBD1; length: 15; size: .; V: TRBV5-4; J: TRBJ1-1; CDR3: CAGGQGGGLNTEAFF; DNA: TGTGCCGGAGGACAGGGAGGCGGATTGAACACTGAAGCTTTCTTT
D: .; length: 15; size: many; V: TRBV20-1; J: TRBJ2-3; CDR3: CSARDRTKSTDTQYF; DNA: TGCAGTGCTAGAGATAGGACTAAAAGCACAGATACGCAGTATTTT
D: .; length: 12; size: many; V: TRBV28; J: TRBJ2-7; CDR3: CASSARAYEQYF; DNA: TGTGCCAGCAGTGCCAGGGCTTACGAGCAGTACTTC
D: .; length: 14; size: many; V: TRBV30; J: TRBJ2-3; CDR3: CARSEGVLSDTQYF; DNA: TGTGCCCGATCCGAGGGAGTGCTCTCAGATACGCAGTATTTT
D: TRBD1; length: 15; size: .; V: TRBV29-1; J: TRBJ2-7; CDR3: CSVEEGGQGVYEQYF; DNA: TGCAGCGTTGAAGAAGGAGGACAGGGGGTTTACGAGCAGTACTTC
D: .; length: 17; size: many; V: TRBV12-3/TRBV12-4; J: TRBJ2-6; CDR3: CASSFYTIPSGANVLTF; DNA: TGTGCCAGCAGTTTTTACACAATCCCCTCTGGGGCCAACGTCCTGACTTTC
D: .; length: 13; size: many; V: TRBV2; J: TRBJ1-2; CDR3: CASSGEVDYGYTF; DNA: TGTGCCAGCAGTGGTGAGGTAGACTATGGCTACACCTTC
D: TRBD2; length: 14; size: many; V: TRBV2; J: TRBJ2-7; CDR3: CASRASGLRYEQYF; DNA: TGTGCCAGCAGGGCTAGCGGGTTAAGGTACGAGCAGTACTTC
D: .; length: 16; size: .; V: TRBV20-1; J: TRBJ2-1; CDR3: CSARALPRVVRNEQFF; DNA: TGCAGTGCTAGAGCCCTCCCCCGGGTTGTAAGGAATGAGCAGTTCTTC
D: .; length: 11; size: .; V: TRBV3-1; J: TRBJ1-4; CDR3: CASSQYEKLFF; DNA: TGTGCCAGCAGCCAGTATGAAAAACTGTTTTTT
D: .; length: 12; size: many; V: TRBV12-3/TRBV12-4; J: TRBJ1-4; CDR3: CASSWGGEKLFF; DNA: TGTGCCAGCAGTTGGGGGGGGGAAAAACTGTTTTTT
D: .; length: 12; size: many; V: TRBV30; J: TRBJ2-3; CDR3: CAWTGDTDTQYF; DNA: TGTGCCTGGACTGGCGACACAGATACGCAGTATTTT
D: TRBD2; length: 16; size: many; V: TRBV28; J: TRBJ2-1; CDR3: CASSPRLAGAKSEQFF; DNA: TGTGCCAGCAGTCCCCGACTAGCGGGAGCTAAGAGTGAGCAGTTCTTC
D: .; length: 13; size: many; V: TRBV9; J: TRBJ2-7; CDR3: CASSPSGDGEQYF; DNA: TGTGCCAGCAGCCCCTCCGGGGATGGAGAGCAGTACTTC
D: .; length: 15; size: many; V: TRBV28; J: TRBJ2-2; CDR3: CASSLAGKDTGELFF; DNA: TGTGCCAGCAGTTTAGCAGGGAAGGACACCGGGGAGCTGTTTTTT
D: TRBD1; length: 13; size: many; V: TRBV20-1; J: TRBJ1-1; CDR3: CSIDRGMNTEAFF; DNA: TGCAGTATAGACAGGGGGATGAACACTGAAGCTTTCTTT
D: TRBD1; length: 17; size: many; V: TRBV12-5; J: TRBJ2-3; CDR3: CASGLARAGTATDTQYF; DNA: TGTGCTAGTGGTTTGGCTAGAGCCGGGACAGCCACAGATACGCAGTATTTT
D: TRBD1; length: 15; size: many; V: TRBV30; J: TRBJ1-2; CDR3: CAWSVLAGGAGGYTF; DNA: TGTGCCTGGAGTGTACTGGCAGGGGGCGCAGGTGGCTACACCTTC
D: .; length: 15; size: .; V: TRBV19; J: TRBJ2-5; CDR3: CASSIFPGPQETQYF; DNA: TGTGCCAGTAGTATATTTCCAGGACCCCAAGAGACCCAGTACTTC
D: TRBD2; length: 15; size: .; V: TRBV28; J: TRBJ2-1; CDR3: CASIIPGLADNEQFF; DNA: TGTGCCAGCATTATTCCCGGACTAGCGGACAATGAGCAGTTCTTC
D: TRBD1; length: 17; size: many; V: TRBV7-3; J: TRBJ2-7; CDR3: CASSFAASGTGLYEQYF; DNA: TGTGCCAGCAGCTTCGCTGCCTCCGGGACAGGGCTCTACGAGCAGTACTTC
D: .; length: 13; size: .; V: TRBV4-1; J: TRBJ2-3; CDR3: CASSQAGQDTQYF; DNA: TGCGCCAGCAGCCAAGCGGGTCAAGATACGCAGTATTTT
D: .; length: 16; size: few; V: TRBV20-1; J: TRBJ1-1; CDR3: CSARDLRKGPSTEAFF; DNA: TGCAGTGCTAGAGATCTGCGGAAGGGGCCGAGCACTGAAGCTTTCTTT
D: .; length: 14; size: .; V: TRBV4-1; J: TRBJ1-1; CDR3: CASSHFLGGTEAFF; DNA: TGCGCCAGCAGCCACTTCCTTGGTGGGACTGAAGCTTTCTTT
D: .; length: 13; size: many; V: TRBV12-3/TRBV12-4; J: TRBJ2-7; CDR3: CASSPGTIYEQYF; DNA: TGTGCCAGCAGTCCGGGGACAATCTACGAGCAGTACTTC